This T cell receptor (beta chain) was captured in a study of T cell responses to AZD1222 COVID-19 vaccine. As for the study in general: Analyses pooled second doses at about 4 or about 12 weeks.

From germline, CDR1 is SGHTA and CDR2 FQGNSA. The V gene lost 0 bases and the J gene lost 0 bases, with 6 bases spanning the gap. This CDR3 spans 14 amino acids. Points from the study as a whole: Donors in the cohort were predominantly white British and more often female, and clonal diversity was possibly underestimated. A rise in Spike-specific TCR breadth and depth followed two AZD1222 doses.

Method: immunoSEQ multiplex PCR; TCRdb's copy keeps in-frame clones and lacks some. Of a few hundred thousand clones listed, more than 80% are singletons. Regarding this clone: What it binds is unknown.

The chain has TRBV7-2 and TRBJ2-7; D is unclear. The sequences come from peripheral blood, collected on day 0 of AZD1222 vaccination. The clonotype comes from an adult in good health. The CDR3 here is CASSLARSSYEQYF. In DNA form, the CDR3 reads TGTGCCAGCAGCTTAGCCAGAAGCTCCTACGAGCAGTACTTC. The full variable domain, its missing parts supplied by reference TRBV7-2 and TRBJ2-7, is GAGVSQSPSNKVTEKGKDVELRCDPISGHTALYWYRQSLGQGLEFLIYFQGNSAPDKSGLPSDRFSAERTGGSVSTLTIQRTQQEDSAVYLCASSLARSSYEQYFGPGTRLTVT.